This T cell receptor (beta chain) was profiled in a study of cytomegalovirus exposure and HLA in healthy donors. Findings of the study overall: A later analysis showed that HLA-associated TCR beta chains had undergone more clonal expansion than equally common others.

CDR1 is MNHEY, CDR2 SMNVEV, per germline (reference sequence). This CDR3 comprises 16 residues. The V end was cut by 1 base, the J end by 3 bases, with 12 bases between. About this clone: Its target is not known.

The PCR was carried out with 60 Vbeta primers and 13 Jbeta primers. Using immunoSEQ multiplex PCR, the repertoire was profiled, and TCRdb retains in-frame clones only, with some absent. The sample carries roughly 130,000 clones, 70% to 80% recorded once. This chain uses TRBV27 with TRBJ1-4, with D unclear. The sequence derives from a human donor in good health. Material for sequencing was PBMCs. The CDR3 DNA reads as TGTGCCAGCAGTTTATTCGCCCGGGGTTCTAATGAAAAACTGTTTTTT. This encodes CASSLFARGSNEKLFF.